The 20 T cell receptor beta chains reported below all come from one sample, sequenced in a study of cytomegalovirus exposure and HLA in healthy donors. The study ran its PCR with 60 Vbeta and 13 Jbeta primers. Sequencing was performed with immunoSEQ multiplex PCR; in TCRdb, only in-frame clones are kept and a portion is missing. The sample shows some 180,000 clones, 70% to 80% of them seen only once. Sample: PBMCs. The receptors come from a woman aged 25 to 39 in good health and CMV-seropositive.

This CDR3 is CASNRAGVNQETQYF. The CDR3 bases are TGTGCCAGCAATCGAGCGGGAGTTAATCAAGAGACCCAGTACTTC. The rearrangement uses TRBV2 and TRBJ2-5; TRBD2 agrees at 8 bases. V lost 7 bases, J lost 2 bases, and 9 bases stayed unmatched. The germline gives CDR1 SNHLY, CDR2 FYNNEI. This CDR3 spans 15 amino acids.

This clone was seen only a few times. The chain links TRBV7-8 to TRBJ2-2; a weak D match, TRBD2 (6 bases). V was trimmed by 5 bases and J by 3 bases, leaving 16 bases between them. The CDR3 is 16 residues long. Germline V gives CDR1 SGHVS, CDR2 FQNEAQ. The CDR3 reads CASSLIGSLHTGELFF. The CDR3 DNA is TGTGCCAGCAGCCTAATCGGGAGTCTCCACACCGGGGAGCTGTTTTTT.

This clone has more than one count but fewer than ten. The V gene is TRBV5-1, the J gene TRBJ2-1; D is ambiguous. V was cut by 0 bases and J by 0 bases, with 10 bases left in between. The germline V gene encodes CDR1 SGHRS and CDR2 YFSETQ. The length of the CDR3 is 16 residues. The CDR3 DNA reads TGCGCCAGCAGCTTGGAGGCCCTAGGCTCCTACAATGAGCAGTTCTTC. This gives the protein CASSLEALGSYNEQFF.

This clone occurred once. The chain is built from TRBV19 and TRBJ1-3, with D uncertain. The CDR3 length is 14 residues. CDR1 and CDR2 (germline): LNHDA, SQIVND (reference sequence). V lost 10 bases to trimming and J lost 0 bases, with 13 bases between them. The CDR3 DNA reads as TGTGCCACCACTGCGGGGTCCTCTGGAAACACCATATATTTT. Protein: CATTAGSSGNTIYF.

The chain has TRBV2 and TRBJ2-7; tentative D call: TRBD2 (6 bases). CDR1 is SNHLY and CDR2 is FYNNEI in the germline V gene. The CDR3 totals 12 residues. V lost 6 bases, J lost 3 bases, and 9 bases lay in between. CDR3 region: CASRGDFYEQYF. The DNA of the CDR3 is TGTGCCAGCAGGGGGGACTTCTACGAGCAGTACTTC.

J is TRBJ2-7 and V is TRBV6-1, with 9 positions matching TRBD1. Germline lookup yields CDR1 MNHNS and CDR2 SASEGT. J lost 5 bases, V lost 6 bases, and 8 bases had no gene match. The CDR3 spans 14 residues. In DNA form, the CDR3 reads TGTGCCAGCAGCCTTCAGGACAGGGGCCACGAGCAGTACTTC. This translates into CASSLQDRGHEQYF.

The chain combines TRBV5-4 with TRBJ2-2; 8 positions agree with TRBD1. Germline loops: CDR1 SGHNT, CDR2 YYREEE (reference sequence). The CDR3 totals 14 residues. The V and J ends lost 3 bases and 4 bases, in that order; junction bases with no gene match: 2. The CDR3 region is CASSSGQVTGELFF. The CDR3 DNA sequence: TGTGCCAGCAGCTCGGGACAGGTCACCGGGGAGCTGTTTTTT. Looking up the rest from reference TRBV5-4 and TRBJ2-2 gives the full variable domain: ETGVTQSPTHLIKTRGQQVTLRCSSQSGHNTVSWYQQALGQGPQFIFQYYREEENGRGNFPPRFSGLQFPNYSSELNVNALELDDSALYLCASSSGQVTGELFFGEGSRLTVL.

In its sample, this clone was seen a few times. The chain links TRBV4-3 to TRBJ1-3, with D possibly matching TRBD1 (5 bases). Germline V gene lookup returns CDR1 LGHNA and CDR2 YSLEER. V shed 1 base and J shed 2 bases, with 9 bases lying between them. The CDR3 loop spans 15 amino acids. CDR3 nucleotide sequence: TGCGCCAGCAGCCAAGGGGCCAGGGCTGGAAACACCATATATTTT. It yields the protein CASSQGARAGNTIYF.

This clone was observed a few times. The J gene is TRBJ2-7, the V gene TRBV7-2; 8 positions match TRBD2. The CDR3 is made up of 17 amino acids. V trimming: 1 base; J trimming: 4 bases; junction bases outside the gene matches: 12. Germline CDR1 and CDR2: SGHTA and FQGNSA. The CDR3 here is CASSLVAGRGGGYEQYF. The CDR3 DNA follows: TGTGCCAGCAGCTTAGTGGCGGGCCGGGGGGGCGGGTACGAGCAGTACTTC.

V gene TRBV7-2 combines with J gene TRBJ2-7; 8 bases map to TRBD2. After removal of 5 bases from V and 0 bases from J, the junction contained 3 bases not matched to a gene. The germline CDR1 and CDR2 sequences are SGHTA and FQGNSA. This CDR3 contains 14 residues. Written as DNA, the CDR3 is TGTGCCAGCAGCCCCGCGGGGGGCTCCTACGAGCAGTACTTC. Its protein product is CASSPAGGSYEQYF.

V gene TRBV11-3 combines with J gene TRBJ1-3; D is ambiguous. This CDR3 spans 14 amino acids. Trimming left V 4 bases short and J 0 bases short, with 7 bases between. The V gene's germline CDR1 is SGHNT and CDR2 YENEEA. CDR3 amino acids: CASSSTVSGNTIYF. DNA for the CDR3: TGTGCCAGCAGCTCTACAGTCTCTGGAAACACCATATATTTT.

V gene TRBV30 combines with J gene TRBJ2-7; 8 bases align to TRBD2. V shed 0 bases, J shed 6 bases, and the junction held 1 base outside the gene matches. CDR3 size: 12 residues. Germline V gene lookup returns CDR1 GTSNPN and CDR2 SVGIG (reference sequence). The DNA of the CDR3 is TGTGCCTGGAGTGTCGGGGGGGCCGAGCAGTACTTC. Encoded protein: CAWSVGGAEQYF.

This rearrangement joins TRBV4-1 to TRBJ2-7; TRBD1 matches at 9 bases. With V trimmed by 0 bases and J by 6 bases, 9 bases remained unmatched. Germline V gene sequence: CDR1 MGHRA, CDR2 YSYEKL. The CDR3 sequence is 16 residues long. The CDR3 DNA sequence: TGCGCCAGCAGCCAAGATGGGCCCCGGACAGGGGTCGAGCAGTACTTC. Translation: CASSQDGPRTGVEQYF.

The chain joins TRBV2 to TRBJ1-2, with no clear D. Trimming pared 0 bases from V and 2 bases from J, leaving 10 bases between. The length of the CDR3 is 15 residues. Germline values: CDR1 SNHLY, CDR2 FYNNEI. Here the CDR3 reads CASSEALGGNYGYTF. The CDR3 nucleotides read TGTGCCAGCAGTGAAGCGCTCGGCGGAAACTATGGCTACACCTTC.

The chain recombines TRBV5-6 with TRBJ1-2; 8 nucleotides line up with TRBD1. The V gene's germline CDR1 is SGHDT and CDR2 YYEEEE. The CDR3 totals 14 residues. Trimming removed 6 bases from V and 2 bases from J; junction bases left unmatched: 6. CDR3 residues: CASNAGGANYGYTF. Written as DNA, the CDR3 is TGTGCCAGCAATGCAGGGGGCGCAAACTATGGCTACACCTTC. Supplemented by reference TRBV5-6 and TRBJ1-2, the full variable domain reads DAGVTQSPTHLIKTRGQQVTLRCSPKSGHDTVSWYQQALGQGPQFIFQYYEEEERQRGNFPDRFSGHQFPNYSSELNVNALLLGDSALYLCASNAGGANYGYTFGSGTRLTVV.

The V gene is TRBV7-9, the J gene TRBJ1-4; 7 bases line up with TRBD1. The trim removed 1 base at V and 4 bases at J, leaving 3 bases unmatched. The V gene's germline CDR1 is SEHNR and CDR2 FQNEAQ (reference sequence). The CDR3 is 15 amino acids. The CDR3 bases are TGTGCCAGCAGCTTAGGGGGACAGCTTAATGAAAAACTGTTTTTT. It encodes CASSLGGQLNEKLFF.

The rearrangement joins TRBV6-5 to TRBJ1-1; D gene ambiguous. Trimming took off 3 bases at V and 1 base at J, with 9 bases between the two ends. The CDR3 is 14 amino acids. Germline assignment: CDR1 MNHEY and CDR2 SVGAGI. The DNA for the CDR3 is TGTGCCAGCAGTTATCTAGCCTCGAACACTGAAGCTTTCTTT. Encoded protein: CASSYLASNTEAFF.

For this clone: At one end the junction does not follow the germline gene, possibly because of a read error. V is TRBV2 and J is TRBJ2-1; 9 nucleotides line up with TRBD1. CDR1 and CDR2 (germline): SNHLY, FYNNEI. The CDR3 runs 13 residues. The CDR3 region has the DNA TGTGCCAGCAGCGAAGGACAGGGGCATGAGCAGTTCTTC. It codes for CASSEGQGHEQFF.

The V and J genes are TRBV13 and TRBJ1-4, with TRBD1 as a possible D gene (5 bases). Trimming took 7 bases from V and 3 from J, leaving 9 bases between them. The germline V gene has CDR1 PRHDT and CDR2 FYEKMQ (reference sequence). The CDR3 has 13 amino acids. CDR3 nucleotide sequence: TGTGCCAGCACGGGGGGTGCTAATGAAAAACTGTTTTTT. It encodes CASTGGANEKLFF.

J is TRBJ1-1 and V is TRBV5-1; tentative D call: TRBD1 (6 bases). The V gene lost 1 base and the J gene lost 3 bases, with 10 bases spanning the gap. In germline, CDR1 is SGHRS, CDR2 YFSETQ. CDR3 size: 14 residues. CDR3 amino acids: CASSLTGYDTEAFF. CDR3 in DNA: TGCGCCAGCAGCTTGACAGGGTACGACACTGAAGCTTTCTTT.